Listed below are T cell receptor beta chains from one sample, sequenced in a study of T-cell memory formation after mild COVID-19. TCRdb re-analysed the 5' RACE reads in MiXCR, keeping a single row per CDR3 protein. This sample has nearly 200,000 distinct CDR3 sequences, with 15% to 20% found just once. Sequencing input: PBMCs or a T cell subset sorted from them (not recorded which). The origin of the receptors is an adult woman who had mild COVID-19 (a few samples of this study predate the infection). Cell type and time point are not known. The CDR3 runs from the conserved cysteine through the conserved F or W. The D gene is left open where the match is weak. The size entry is marked missing in some rows and otherwise reads once, few, many or a size class.

D gene	V gene	J gene	clone size	CDR3 protein	CDR3 DNA
NA	TRBV7-3	TRBJ2-1	NA	CASSPKVGGGYNEQFF	TGTGCCAGCAGCCCAAAGGTGGGGGGCGGGTACAATGAGCAGTTCTTC
NA	TRBV18	TRBJ1-1	many	CASSPGRIEAFF	TGTGCCAGCTCACCAGGGAGGATTGAAGCTTTCTTT
NA	TRBV20-1	TRBJ2-6	NA	CSAPGVSGANVLTF	TGCAGTGCCCCAGGGGTCTCCGGGGCCAACGTCCTGACTTTC
TRBD2	TRBV20-1	TRBJ2-2	NA	CSAMASGRNTGELFF	TGCAGTGCTATGGCTAGCGGGAGGAACACCGGGGAGCTGTTTTTT
NA	TRBV20-1	TRBJ2-3	NA	CSAIRVGWEDSTDTQYF	TGCAGTGCTATACGAGTCGGTTGGGAGGACAGCACAGATACGCAGTATTTT
NA	TRBV30	TRBJ1-2	few	CAWSSGNYGYTF	TGTGCCTGGAGTTCGGGGAACTATGGCTACACCTTC
NA	TRBV6-5	TRBJ2-3	NA	CASSPEGGGATDTQYF	TGTGCCAGCAGCCCGGAGGGGGGCGGAGCTACAGATACGCAGTATTTT
TRBD1	TRBV27	TRBJ2-2	NA	CASSPGTGRTGELFF	TGTGCCAGCAGTCCCGGGACAGGGAGGACCGGGGAGCTGTTTTTT
NA	TRBV5-1	TRBJ1-2	NA	CASSLVGSFSYGYTF	TGCGCCAGCAGCTTGGTAGGCAGCTTTTCCTATGGCTACACCTTC
NA	TRBV12-3/TRBV12-4	TRBJ1-1	few	CASSLLRWNTEAFF	TGTGCCAGCAGTTTATTACGATGGAACACTGAAGCTTTCTTT
NA	TRBV4-3	TRBJ1-4	NA	CASSQDGNEKLFF	TGCGCCAGCAGCCAAGATGGGAATGAAAAACTGTTTTTT
NA	TRBV7-9	TRBJ2-7	few	CASSWTYEQYF	TGTGCCAGCAGCTGGACCTACGAGCAGTACTTC
NA	TRBV19	TRBJ1-1	few	CASSIWQNTEAFF	TGTGCCAGTAGTATTTGGCAGAACACTGAAGCTTTCTTT
NA	TRBV5-1	TRBJ2-3	few	CASSPVQNFAQYF	TGCGCCAGCAGCCCCGTACAGAATTTCGCGCAGTATTTT
NA	TRBV10-3	TRBJ2-3	few	CAISRDSTDTQYF	TGTGCCATCAGTCGGGACAGCACAGATACGCAGTATTTT
TRBD2	TRBV6-5	TRBJ2-2	few	CASSPRGRSSGRSSVGELFF	TGTGCCAGCAGTCCCAGGGGGCGGTCTAGCGGGAGATCATCAGTCGGGGAGCTGTTTTTT
NA	TRBV7-9	TRBJ1-2	NA	CASSLSADGFYGYTF	TGTGCCAGCAGCTTAAGCGCTGACGGGTTCTATGGCTACACCTTC
NA	TRBV4-2	TRBJ2-5	few	CASSKTREETQYF	TGTGCCAGCAGCAAGACTAGGGAAGAGACCCAGTACTTC
TRBD1	TRBV7-2	TRBJ1-2	NA	CASRNTGVDYGYTF	TGTGCCAGCAGAAACACAGGGGTGGACTATGGCTACACCTTC
NA	TRBV5-1	TRBJ2-3	many	CASIYKPGAEDTQYF	TGCGCCAGCATCTACAAACCTGGGGCAGAAGATACGCAGTATTTT
TRBD2	TRBV10-2	TRBJ2-3	many	CASSDGGGSTDTQYF	TGCGCCAGCAGTGACGGGGGAGGGTCCACAGATACGCAGTATTTT
TRBD1	TRBV7-2	TRBJ2-5	few	CASSSDRGETQYF	TGTGCCAGCAGCTCGGACAGGGGTGAGACCCAGTACTTC
NA	TRBV12-3/TRBV12-4	TRBJ1-1	NA	CASKHSMNTEAFF	TGTGCCAGCAAGCACAGTATGAACACTGAAGCTTTCTTT
NA	TRBV3-1	TRBJ1-1	once	CASKTGPNTEAFF	TGTGCCAGCAAAACGGGACCGAACACTGAAGCTTTCTTT
NA	TRBV29-1	TRBJ2-7	NA	CSVGGGASSYEQYF	TGCAGCGTTGGTGGGGGCGCAAGCTCCTACGAGCAGTACTTC
NA	TRBV6-6	TRBJ1-6	few	CASSYSFARAKSPLHF	TGTGCCAGCAGTTACTCCTTCGCCAGGGCCAAATCACCCCTCCACTTT
TRBD2	TRBV5-5	TRBJ2-3	NA	CASSPGGTSEYTQYF	TGTGCCAGCAGCCCGGGGGGGACTAGCGAATATACGCAGTATTTT
TRBD2	TRBV5-6	TRBJ2-3	few	CASSPVLAGGTDTQYF	TGTGCCAGCAGCCCAGTCCTAGCGGGAGGCACAGATACGCAGTATTTT
NA	TRBV7-3	TRBJ2-5	few	CASSLGPWRGETQYF	TGTGCCAGCAGCTTGGGGCCCTGGAGGGGAGAGACCCAGTACTTC
TRBD2	TRBV20-1	TRBJ2-1	few	CSARDQWGSGLAGNNNEQFF	TGCAGTGCTAGAGATCAATGGGGAAGTGGACTAGCGGGAAACAACAATGAGCAGTTCTTC
NA	TRBV20-1	TRBJ2-3	NA	CSGHRTGADTQYF	TGCAGTGGGCATCGAACTGGGGCAGATACGCAGTATTTT
NA	TRBV24-1	TRBJ2-3	few	CATGRSPGIDTQYF	TGTGCCACCGGTCGGAGCCCCGGGATAGATACGCAGTATTTT
NA	TRBV12-3/TRBV12-4	TRBJ2-2	few	CASSQQGSNTGELFF	TGTGCCAGCAGTCAGCAGGGGTCTAACACCGGGGAGCTGTTTTTT
NA	TRBV5-5	TRBJ1-6	NA	CASSLTASSYNSPLHF	TGTGCCAGCAGCCTGACAGCGAGCTCCTATAATTCACCCCTCCACTTT
TRBD1	TRBV3-1	TRBJ2-6	few	CASSMTGARYGANVLTF	TGTGCCAGCAGTATGACAGGGGCGCGTTATGGGGCCAACGTCCTGACTTTC
TRBD1	TRBV9	TRBJ2-1	NA	CASSVGGAGGYNEQFF	TGTGCCAGCAGCGTAGGCGGTGCAGGGGGATACAATGAGCAGTTCTTC
NA	TRBV20-1	TRBJ2-1	NA	CSASDNEQFF	TGCAGTGCTAGTGACAATGAGCAGTTCTTC
TRBD1	TRBV6-6	TRBJ1-2	few	CASSYTSGTGASGNGYTF	TGTGCCAGCAGTTACACCTCCGGGACAGGGGCCTCGGGTAATGGCTACACCTTC
TRBD1	TRBV5-1	TRBJ1-1	few	CASSPDRGLGTEAFF	TGCGCCAGCAGCCCGGACAGGGGGCTAGGGACTGAAGCTTTCTTT
NA	TRBV12-3/TRBV12-4	TRBJ2-3	few	CASSGLGLGDTDTQYF	TGTGCCAGCAGCGGTTTGGGGTTGGGGGACACAGATACGCAGTATTTT
NA	TRBV6-5	TRBJ1-4	NA	CASSPLGKKLFF	TGTGCCAGCAGCCCGCTGGGGAAAAAACTGTTTTTT
NA	TRBV7-9	TRBJ2-5	NA	CASSLSRGSSETQYF	TGTGCCAGCAGCTTAAGTAGGGGGAGCTCGGAGACCCAGTACTTC